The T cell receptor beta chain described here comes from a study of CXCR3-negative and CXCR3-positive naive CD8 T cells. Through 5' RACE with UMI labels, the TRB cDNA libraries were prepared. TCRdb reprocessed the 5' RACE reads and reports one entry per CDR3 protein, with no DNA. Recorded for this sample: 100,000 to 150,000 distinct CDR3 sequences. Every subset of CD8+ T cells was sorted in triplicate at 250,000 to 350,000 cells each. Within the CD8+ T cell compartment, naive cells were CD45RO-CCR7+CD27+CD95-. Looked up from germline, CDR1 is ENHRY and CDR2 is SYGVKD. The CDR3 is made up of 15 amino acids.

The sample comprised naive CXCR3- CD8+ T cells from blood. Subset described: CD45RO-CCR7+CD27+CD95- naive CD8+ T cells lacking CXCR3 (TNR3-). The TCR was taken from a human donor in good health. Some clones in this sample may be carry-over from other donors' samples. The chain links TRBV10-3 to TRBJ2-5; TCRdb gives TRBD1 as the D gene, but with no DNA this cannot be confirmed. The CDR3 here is CAISESGSSGGTQYF.